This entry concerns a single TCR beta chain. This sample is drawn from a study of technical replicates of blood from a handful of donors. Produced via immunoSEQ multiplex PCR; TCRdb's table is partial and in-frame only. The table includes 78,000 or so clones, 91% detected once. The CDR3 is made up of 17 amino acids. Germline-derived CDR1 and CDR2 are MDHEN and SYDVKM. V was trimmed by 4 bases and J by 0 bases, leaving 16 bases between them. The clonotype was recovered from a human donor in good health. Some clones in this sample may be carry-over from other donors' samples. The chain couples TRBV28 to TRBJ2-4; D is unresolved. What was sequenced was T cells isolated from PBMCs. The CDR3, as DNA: TGTGCCAGCAGTTCACTGACTCTCAACCTAGCCAAAAACATTCAGTACTTC. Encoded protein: CASSSLTLNLAKNIQYF.